This T cell receptor beta chain was observed in a study of OX40 agonist ivuxolimab in advanced cancers. General study findings and limits: Normalized T-cell clonal expansion was also low in some nonresponders.

This clone has more than one count but fewer than ten. Its antigen is not identified. The CDR3 loop spans 15 amino acids. The data were produced by immunoSEQ multiplex PCR, yet TCRdb's version contains in-frame clones alone and is incomplete. The data hold around 73,000 clones, with about 87% observed a single time. The chain employs TRBV21-1 and TRBJ1-1. TRBV21-1 is an annotated pseudogene. The TCR originated in an adult with an advanced solid tumor such as melanoma, head and neck, liver or kidney cancer. Sequencing used CD4+ or CD8+ T cells sorted from blood, obtained in a trial of the OX40 agonist ivuxolimab. DNA for the CDR3: TGTGCCAGCAACTCACGGGGACGGCTGAACACTGAAGCTTTCTTT. This translates into CASNSRGRLNTEAFF.